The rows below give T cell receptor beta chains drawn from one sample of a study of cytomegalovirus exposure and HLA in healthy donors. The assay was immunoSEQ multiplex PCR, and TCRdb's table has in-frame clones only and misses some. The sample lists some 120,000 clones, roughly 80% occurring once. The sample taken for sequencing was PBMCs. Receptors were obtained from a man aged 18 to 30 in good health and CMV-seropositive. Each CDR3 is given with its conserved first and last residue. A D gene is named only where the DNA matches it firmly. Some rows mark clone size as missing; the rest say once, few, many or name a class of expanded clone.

cdr3_nt: TGCGCCAGCAGCCCTCTCGCCTCTAATACAGGGGTCGGAAACACCATATATTTT
cdr3_aa: CASSPLASNTGVGNTIYF
clone_size: .
d_call: TRBD1
v_call: TRBV4-1
j_call: TRBJ1-3

cdr3_nt: TGCGCCAGCAGCTTGATGATCGGGGAGAACACTGAAGCTTTCTTT
cdr3_aa: CASSLMIGENTEAFF
clone_size: .
d_call: .
v_call: TRBV5-1
j_call: TRBJ1-1

cdr3_nt: TGTGCCAGCAGTGAGTCGTATGAGACCCAGTACTTC
cdr3_aa: CASSESYETQYF
clone_size: .
d_call: .
v_call: TRBV25-1
j_call: TRBJ2-5

cdr3_nt: TGTGCCAGCTCACCACCTCCTCTGGGACAGGTTAACAATGAGCAGTTCTTC
cdr3_aa: CASSPPPLGQVNNEQFF
clone_size: .
d_call: TRBD1
v_call: TRBV18
j_call: TRBJ2-1

cdr3_nt: TGTGCCAGCAGTGACTTCTACGCGGGGACAGAGGCAACTAATGAAAAACTGTTTTTT
cdr3_aa: CASSDFYAGTEATNEKLFF
clone_size: .
d_call: TRBD1
v_call: TRBV6-1
j_call: TRBJ1-4

cdr3_nt: TGTGCCAGCAGTTCTAATTCCATTGGCGGGAGAGGAGGAACAGATACGCAGTATTTT
cdr3_aa: CASSSNSIGGRGGTDTQYF
clone_size: .
d_call: TRBD2
v_call: TRBV28
j_call: TRBJ2-3

cdr3_nt: TGTGCCACCAGCAGAGACGGGGATTTTGGTGTTTCACCCCTCCACTTT
cdr3_aa: CATSRDGDFGVSPLHF
clone_size: .
d_call: .
v_call: TRBV15
j_call: TRBJ1-6

cdr3_nt: TGCGCCAGCAGTGAGCTAGCGGGAGGCCCCTACAATGAGCAGTTCTTC
cdr3_aa: CASSELAGGPYNEQFF
clone_size: .
d_call: TRBD2
v_call: TRBV10-2
j_call: TRBJ2-1

cdr3_nt: TGCAGCGTTGAAGTCCGGGGGAATACGCAGTATTTT
cdr3_aa: CSVEVRGNTQYF
clone_size: once
d_call: .
v_call: TRBV29-1
j_call: TRBJ2-3

cdr3_nt: TGTGCCAGCAGCGCCCACAGGGGAGGCACTGAAGCTTTCTTT
cdr3_aa: CASSAHRGGTEAFF
clone_size: once
d_call: TRBD1
v_call: TRBV9
j_call: TRBJ1-1

cdr3_nt: TGTGCCAGCAGACCGACAGGGGACACAGATACGCAGTATTTT
cdr3_aa: CASRPTGDTDTQYF
clone_size: .
d_call: TRBD1
v_call: TRBV6-4
j_call: TRBJ2-3

cdr3_nt: TGTGCCAGCAGAAGAGAACCTGACACCGGGGAGCTGTTTTTT
cdr3_aa: CASRREPDTGELFF
clone_size: .
d_call: .
v_call: TRBV9
j_call: TRBJ2-2

cdr3_nt: TGTGCCAGCAGCGATGGGGGCGCGAACATACGCTACACCTTC
cdr3_aa: CASSDGGANIRYTF
clone_size: .
d_call: .
v_call: TRBV9
j_call: TRBJ1-2

cdr3_nt: TGTGCCAGCAGTTTGGGTGGAGGTCGAAAAGAGACCCAGTACTTC
cdr3_aa: CASSLGGGRKETQYF
clone_size: .
d_call: .
v_call: TRBV28
j_call: TRBJ2-5

cdr3_nt: TGTGCCAGCAGCAAAAGGGAAGTCTGGGACGGGGGGTTCTTC
cdr3_aa: CASSKREVWDGGFF
clone_size: .
d_call: .
v_call: TRBV21-1
j_call: TRBJ2-1

cdr3_nt: TGTGCCAGCAGCTTAGTGTCCCCAGGGGTATTTGGTTCACCCCTCCACTTT
cdr3_aa: CASSLVSPGVFGSPLHF
clone_size: .
d_call: .
v_call: TRBV7-8
j_call: TRBJ1-6

cdr3_nt: TGTGCCAGCAGCTTAGGGGCTAATGAGCAGTTCTTC
cdr3_aa: CASSLGANEQFF
clone_size: .
d_call: .
v_call: TRBV11-2
j_call: TRBJ2-1

cdr3_nt: TGTGCCAGCAGCTTATATCCCGTTTCAGGGGAGCGGGAGACCCAGTACTTC
cdr3_aa: CASSLYPVSGERETQYF
clone_size: .
d_call: .
v_call: TRBV7-9
j_call: TRBJ2-5

cdr3_nt: TGTGCCAGCACCTTAACGACAGGAGACAATTCACCCCTCCACTTT
cdr3_aa: CASTLTTGDNSPLHF
clone_size: few
d_call: .
v_call: TRBV6-5
j_call: TRBJ1-6

cdr3_nt: TGTGCCTGGAGGGGGCGGGGGGGCGGCGAGCAGTACTTC
cdr3_aa: CAWRGRGGGEQYF
clone_size: .
d_call: TRBD2
v_call: TRBV30
j_call: TRBJ2-7

cdr3_nt: TGTGCCAGCAGTGAATTGCGAGGGTCAGGCACCGGGGAGCTGTTTTTT
cdr3_aa: CASSELRGSGTGELFF
clone_size: .
d_call: .
v_call: TRBV25-1
j_call: TRBJ2-2

cdr3_nt: TGTGCCAGCAGTCCCCCGACAAGAAACACCATATATTTT
cdr3_aa: CASSPPTRNTIYF
clone_size: .
d_call: .
v_call: TRBV6-1
j_call: TRBJ1-3

cdr3_nt: TGCGCCAGCAGCCAAGAGGCTGGGCAGGGAAAAGGCTACGAGCAGTACTTC
cdr3_aa: CASSQEAGQGKGYEQYF
clone_size: .
d_call: .
v_call: TRBV4-3
j_call: TRBJ2-7

cdr3_nt: TGTGCCAGCAGCCAGCGGGGGGGCCTTATGGAAGAGCAGTTCTTC
cdr3_aa: CASSQRGGLMEEQFF
clone_size: .
d_call: TRBD2
v_call: TRBV7-2
j_call: TRBJ2-1

cdr3_nt: TGTGCCAGCAGCCTCCGGACAGTGAGCTCTGGGGCCAACGTCCTGACTTTC
cdr3_aa: CASSLRTVSSGANVLTF
clone_size: .
d_call: .
v_call: TRBV5-4
j_call: TRBJ2-6

cdr3_nt: TGTGCCAGCAGAAGTCCCGGAGGACTAGCGGGAGGGGAGTTCTTC
cdr3_aa: CASRSPGGLAGGEFF
clone_size: once
d_call: TRBD2
v_call: TRBV2
j_call: TRBJ2-1

cdr3_nt: TGTGCCAGCAGTGATTCGAACAGGGCATCTTCACCCCTCCACTTT
cdr3_aa: CASSDSNRASSPLHF
clone_size: .
d_call: .
v_call: TRBV2
j_call: TRBJ1-6

cdr3_nt: TGCGCCAGCAGCCAAGATACAGGGGGATATTACGAGCAGTACTTC
cdr3_aa: CASSQDTGGYYEQYF
clone_size: .
d_call: TRBD1
v_call: TRBV4-3
j_call: TRBJ2-7

cdr3_nt: TGTGCCAGCAGAAGTCAGTTGAACACTGAAGCTTTCTTT
cdr3_aa: CASRSQLNTEAFF
clone_size: few
d_call: .
v_call: TRBV28
j_call: TRBJ1-1

cdr3_nt: TGTGCCAGCAGTAAGAATCGGGAAAAACTGTTTTTT
cdr3_aa: CASSKNREKLFF
clone_size: once
d_call: .
v_call: TRBV6-5
j_call: TRBJ1-4

cdr3_nt: TGTGCCAGCAGTCCCCCCTTCGGGCAAGAGACCCAGTACTTC
cdr3_aa: CASSPPFGQETQYF
clone_size: .
d_call: .
v_call: TRBV6-5
j_call: TRBJ2-5

cdr3_nt: TGCGCCAGCAGCCAAGATCGGGGACTAGGACAAGAGACCCAGTACTTC
cdr3_aa: CASSQDRGLGQETQYF
clone_size: .
d_call: TRBD2
v_call: TRBV4-1
j_call: TRBJ2-5

cdr3_nt: TGTGCCAGCAGCGGCCCCCCAGTAGCGGGCACCTACAATGAGCAGTTCTTC
cdr3_aa: CASSGPPVAGTYNEQFF
clone_size: .
d_call: TRBD2
v_call: TRBV5-6
j_call: TRBJ2-1

cdr3_nt: TGTGCCGGCCCTGAAGCTTTCTTT
cdr3_aa: CAGPEAFF
clone_size: .
d_call: .
v_call: TRBV11-3
j_call: TRBJ1-1

cdr3_nt: TGTGCCAGTCTGTTCTCTGCGGGAGGAAATGAGCAGTTCTTC
cdr3_aa: CASLFSAGGNEQFF
clone_size: .
d_call: TRBD2
v_call: TRBV2
j_call: TRBJ2-1

cdr3_nt: TGTGCCAGCAGCTCGACTAGCAGGTCGGAGACCCAGTACTTC
cdr3_aa: CASSSTSRSETQYF
clone_size: .
d_call: TRBD2
v_call: TRBV7-9
j_call: TRBJ2-5

cdr3_nt: TGTGCCAGCTCGACCACTGCAGCGAGCTATGGCTACACCTTC
cdr3_aa: CASSTTAASYGYTF
clone_size: few
d_call: .
v_call: TRBV18
j_call: TRBJ1-2

cdr3_nt: TGCGCCAGCAGCCGGGGACAGGGCATACACACCGGGGAGCTGTTTTTT
cdr3_aa: CASSRGQGIHTGELFF
clone_size: .
d_call: TRBD1
v_call: TRBV5-1
j_call: TRBJ2-2

cdr3_nt: TGTGCCAGCAGTGACGGGGGGGCTTCCTATAATTCACCCCTCCACTTT
cdr3_aa: CASSDGGASYNSPLHF
clone_size: few
d_call: .
v_call: TRBV2
j_call: TRBJ1-6

cdr3_nt: TGTGCCAGCAGTTACTTCCAGGGAATGGGGACTGAAGCTTTCTTT
cdr3_aa: CASSYFQGMGTEAFF
clone_size: .
d_call: .
v_call: TRBV6-5
j_call: TRBJ1-1

cdr3_nt: TGCGCCAGCAGTCAATCGGGAAGGGGGCTTGAAAAACTGTTTTTT
cdr3_aa: CASSQSGRGLEKLFF
clone_size: few
d_call: TRBD1
v_call: TRBV23-1
j_call: TRBJ1-4

cdr3_nt: TGTGCCAGCAGCGAGTCGGGGGGGTTGGTCAATGAGCAGTTCTTC
cdr3_aa: CASSESGGLVNEQFF
clone_size: .
d_call: TRBD2
v_call: TRBV9
j_call: TRBJ2-1

cdr3_nt: TGTGCCTGGAGTGTAGAGTTGGCACTAGCGGGATGGGCCCAGAACAATGAGCAGTTCTTC
cdr3_aa: CAWSVELALAGWAQNNEQFF
clone_size: .
d_call: TRBD2
v_call: TRBV30
j_call: TRBJ2-1

cdr3_nt: TGTGCCAGCAGCTCTACCCCGAGTGATGAGCAGTTCTTC
cdr3_aa: CASSSTPSDEQFF
clone_size: few
d_call: .
v_call: TRBV9
j_call: TRBJ2-1

cdr3_nt: TGTGCCAGCAGCTACCGGGACAGGGCTGGTGGCTACACCTTC
cdr3_aa: CASSYRDRAGGYTF
clone_size: few
d_call: TRBD1
v_call: TRBV5-6
j_call: TRBJ1-2

cdr3_nt: TGTGCCAGCAGTCACGACAGGGGCGGGTATACGCAGTATTTT
cdr3_aa: CASSHDRGGYTQYF
clone_size: .
d_call: TRBD1
v_call: TRBV2
j_call: TRBJ2-3

cdr3_nt: TGTGCCAGCAGTACAACCCATGAGCAGTTCTTC
cdr3_aa: CASSTTHEQFF
clone_size: .
d_call: .
v_call: TRBV5-6
j_call: TRBJ2-1

cdr3_nt: TGTGCCAGCAGCCCGAGGGACAGGGGGGTTCCAGATACGCAGTATTTT
cdr3_aa: CASSPRDRGVPDTQYF
clone_size: .
d_call: TRBD1
v_call: TRBV7-6
j_call: TRBJ2-3

cdr3_nt: TGCGCCAGCAGTACCGGGACAGGGCTCTCACCCCTCCACTTT
cdr3_aa: CASSTGTGLSPLHF
clone_size: .
d_call: TRBD1
v_call: TRBV10-2
j_call: TRBJ1-6

cdr3_nt: TGTGCCAGCAGCTTGTGGGTGGCGGGAACTAAAGAGACCCAGTACTTC
cdr3_aa: CASSLWVAGTKETQYF
clone_size: .
d_call: .
v_call: TRBV5-5
j_call: TRBJ2-5

cdr3_nt: TGTGCCATCAGGAGGGACATTCGAAGCACTGAAGCTTTCTTT
cdr3_aa: CAIRRDIRSTEAFF
clone_size: .
d_call: .
v_call: TRBV10-3
j_call: TRBJ1-1